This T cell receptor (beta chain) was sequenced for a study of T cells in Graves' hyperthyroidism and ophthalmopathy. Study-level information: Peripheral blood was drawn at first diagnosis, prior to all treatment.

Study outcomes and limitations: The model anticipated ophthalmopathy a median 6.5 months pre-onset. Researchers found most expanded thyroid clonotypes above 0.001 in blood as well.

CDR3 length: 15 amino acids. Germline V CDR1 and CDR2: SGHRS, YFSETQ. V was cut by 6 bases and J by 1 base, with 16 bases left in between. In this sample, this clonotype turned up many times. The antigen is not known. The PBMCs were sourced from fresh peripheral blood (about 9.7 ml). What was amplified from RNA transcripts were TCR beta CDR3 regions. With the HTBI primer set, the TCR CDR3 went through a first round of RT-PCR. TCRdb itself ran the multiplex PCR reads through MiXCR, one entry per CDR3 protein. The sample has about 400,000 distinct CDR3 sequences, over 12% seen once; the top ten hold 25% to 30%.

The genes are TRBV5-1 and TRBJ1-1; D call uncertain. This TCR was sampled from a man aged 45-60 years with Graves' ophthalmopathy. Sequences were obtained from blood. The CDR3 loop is CASKYNWAGNTEAFF. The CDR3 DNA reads TGCGCCAGCAAGTATAATTGGGCCGGGAACACTGAAGCTTTCTTT.